The rows below give T cell receptor beta chains drawn from one sample of a study of T cell repertoires in cytomegalovirus infection. TCRdb reprocessed the reads via MiXCR and lists one record per CDR3 protein. The sample lists 650,000 to 900,000 distinct CDR3 sequences; approximately 30% were seen once. Their specific antigens are unknown. The sample consisted of cultured CD8+ T cells from PBMCs, taken from culture after CMV antigen stimulation. All receptors derive from a human donor in good health (CMV status not recorded). Some clones in this sample may be carry-over from other donors' samples. Each CDR3 is given with its conserved first and last residue. D genes are given only for firm matches. A row's size may be missing; if present it is once, few, many or a size class.

d_call: -
clone_size: many
j_call: TRBJ1-5
v_call: TRBV28
cdr3_aa: CASDDLHSNQPQHF
cdr3_nt: TGTGCCAGCGATGATCTGCATAGCAATCAGCCCCAGCATTTT

d_call: -
clone_size: few
j_call: TRBJ2-5
v_call: TRBV6-2/TRBV6-3
cdr3_aa: CASSPYPPTTQETQYF
cdr3_nt: TGTGCCAGCAGCCCATACCCTCCCACCACCCAAGAGACCCAGTACTTC

d_call: -
clone_size: -
j_call: TRBJ2-1
v_call: TRBV25-1
cdr3_aa: CASSEWGVNYNEQFF
cdr3_nt: TGTGCCAGCAGTGAATGGGGAGTTAACTACAATGAGCAGTTCTTC

d_call: TRBD2
clone_size: few
j_call: TRBJ2-7
v_call: TRBV7-9
cdr3_aa: CASSLLAGVNEQYF
cdr3_nt: TGTGCCAGCAGCTTACTAGCGGGGGTAAACGAGCAGTACTTC

d_call: -
clone_size: -
j_call: TRBJ2-5
v_call: TRBV19
cdr3_aa: CASSIEAGVGTETQYF
cdr3_nt: TGTGCCAGTAGTATTGAAGCAGGGGTAGGGACAGAGACCCAGTACTTC

d_call: -
clone_size: -
j_call: TRBJ2-1
v_call: TRBV4-3
cdr3_aa: CASSLSMALHEQFF
cdr3_nt: TGCGCCAGCAGCCTGTCGATGGCGCTACATGAGCAGTTCTTC

d_call: TRBD1
clone_size: few
j_call: TRBJ1-2
v_call: TRBV7-6
cdr3_aa: CASRPQGYVYGYTF
cdr3_nt: TGTGCCAGCAGACCACAGGGGTATGTTTATGGCTACACCTTC

d_call: -
clone_size: few
j_call: TRBJ2-5
v_call: TRBV7-9
cdr3_aa: CASSHTAYRETQYF
cdr3_nt: TGTGCCAGCAGCCATACAGCGTACCGAGAGACCCAGTACTTC

d_call: TRBD1
clone_size: few
j_call: TRBJ2-5
v_call: TRBV6-1
cdr3_aa: CASSETSRDRAQETQYF
cdr3_nt: TGTGCCAGCAGTGAAACCTCGCGGGACAGGGCTCAGGAGACCCAGTACTTC

d_call: TRBD2
clone_size: many
j_call: TRBJ2-5
v_call: TRBV7-6
cdr3_aa: CASSLRTSGQETQYF
cdr3_nt: TGTGCCAGCAGCCTGCGGACTAGCGGACAAGAGACCCAGTACTTC

d_call: TRBD2
clone_size: -
j_call: TRBJ2-1
v_call: TRBV6-8
cdr3_aa: CASSYGLTSGTYNEQFF
cdr3_nt: TGTGCCAGCAGTTATGGGCTGACTAGCGGGACTTACAATGAGCAGTTCTTC

d_call: -
clone_size: few
j_call: TRBJ2-3
v_call: TRBV2
cdr3_aa: CASDGRDTQYF
cdr3_nt: TGTGCCAGCGATGGGAGAGATACGCAGTATTTT

d_call: TRBD1
clone_size: few
j_call: TRBJ2-2
v_call: TRBV5-4
cdr3_aa: CASSPADRGPWELFF
cdr3_nt: TGTGCCAGCAGCCCGGCGGATAGGGGGCCCTGGGAGCTGTTTTTT

d_call: -
clone_size: -
j_call: TRBJ1-1
v_call: TRBV5-6
cdr3_aa: CASSLGVFKGNTEAFF
cdr3_nt: TGTGCCAGCAGCTTGGGTGTTTTTAAGGGGAACACTGAAGCTTTCTTT

d_call: TRBD1
clone_size: few
j_call: TRBJ1-1
v_call: TRBV7-8
cdr3_aa: CASSSTRGHKLNTEAFF
cdr3_nt: TGTGCCAGCAGTTCGACCAGGGGGCACAAATTGAACACTGAAGCTTTCTTT

d_call: TRBD1
clone_size: few
j_call: TRBJ2-5
v_call: TRBV4-1
cdr3_aa: CASSHLRAQGEETQYF
cdr3_nt: TGCGCCAGCAGCCACCTCCGGGCCCAGGGGGAAGAGACCCAGTACTTC

d_call: -
clone_size: many
j_call: TRBJ2-1
v_call: TRBV19
cdr3_aa: CASNPTRLPTEQFF
cdr3_nt: TGTGCCAGTAACCCGACTAGGCTTCCCACTGAGCAGTTCTTC

d_call: -
clone_size: -
j_call: TRBJ2-1
v_call: TRBV6-6
cdr3_aa: CASGRDGDNEQFF
cdr3_nt: TGTGCCAGCGGAAGGGATGGAGACAATGAGCAGTTCTTC

d_call: TRBD2
clone_size: many
j_call: TRBJ2-3
v_call: TRBV7-8
cdr3_aa: CASSPVAGGPPDTQYF
cdr3_nt: TGTGCCAGCAGCCCAGTAGCGGGGGGGCCCCCAGATACGCAGTATTTT

d_call: TRBD2
clone_size: -
j_call: TRBJ2-1
v_call: TRBV12-3/TRBV12-4
cdr3_aa: CASSSPGTSYYNEQFF
cdr3_nt: TGTGCCAGCAGTTCCCCCGGGACTAGCTATTACAATGAGCAGTTCTTC

d_call: -
clone_size: few
j_call: TRBJ1-5
v_call: TRBV7-6
cdr3_aa: CASRQDSHSNQPQHF
cdr3_nt: TGTGCCAGCAGACAAGACAGCCATAGCAATCAGCCCCAGCATTTT

d_call: -
clone_size: -
j_call: TRBJ1-1
v_call: TRBV28
cdr3_aa: CASSLGQEYTEAFF
cdr3_nt: TGTGCCAGCAGTTTGGGGCAAGAGTACACTGAAGCTTTCTTT

d_call: TRBD2
clone_size: few
j_call: TRBJ2-3
v_call: TRBV27
cdr3_aa: CASESGDSWGTQYF
cdr3_nt: TGTGCCAGTGAGAGCGGGGATTCTTGGGGTACGCAGTATTTT

d_call: -
clone_size: -
j_call: TRBJ2-3
v_call: TRBV4-1
cdr3_aa: CASSQSTGPGATDTQYF
cdr3_nt: TGCGCCAGCAGCCAATCGACGGGCCCGGGAGCCACAGATACGCAGTATTTT

d_call: -
clone_size: few
j_call: TRBJ2-7
v_call: TRBV7-6
cdr3_aa: CASSLGRLGSYEQYF
cdr3_nt: TGTGCCAGCAGCTTAGGCAGGCTGGGAAGCTACGAGCAGTACTTC

d_call: -
clone_size: few
j_call: TRBJ2-1
v_call: TRBV7-9
cdr3_aa: CASSLAGLNLAEQFF
cdr3_nt: TGTGCCAGCAGCTTAGCGGGCCTTAATTTGGCTGAGCAGTTCTTC